The 11 T cell receptor beta chains in this list originate from one sample, sequenced in a study of T cell clonality in common variable immunodeficiency. Profiled with immunoSEQ multiplex PCR; TCRdb holds only in-frame clones, not every one. The sample offers some 45,000 clones and no singletons, the top ten holding about 6%. Sequenced input: peripheral blood mononuclear cells. The origin of the receptors is a person between 18 and 75 years old in good health.

Ten or more counts support this clone. Read data end 3 residues before the CDR3 end; the end is taken from the germline J gene. The chain links TRBV7-2 to TRBJ2-7; perhaps TRBD1 as D (6 bases). From germline, CDR1 is SGHTA and CDR2 FQGNSA. The V and J ends lost 0 bases and 2 bases respectively, with 14 bases between them. CDR3 length equals 16 residues. CDR3 protein: CASSLAVGAPPYEQYF. The CDR3 bases that were read are TGTGCCAGCAGCTTAGCGGTGGGGGCGCCGCCCTACGAG. The variable domain in full, with the rest retrieved from reference TRBV7-2 and TRBJ2-7, is GAGVSQSPSNKVTEKGKDVELRCDPISGHTALYWYRQSLGQGLEFLIYFQGNSAPDKSGLPSDRFSAERTGGSVSTLTIQRTQQEDSAVYLCASSLAVGAPPYEQYFGPGTRLTVT.

This clone was seen at least ten times. The read terminates 3 residues ahead of where the CDR3 ends, so the germline J gene completes it. The rearrangement joins TRBV9 to TRBJ2-5; 8 bases agree with TRBD1. This CDR3 is 15 amino acids long. The germline V gene has CDR1 SGDLS and CDR2 YYNGEE. Germline trimming cut 4 bases from V and 0 bases from J; bases unmatched to any gene: 5. This CDR3 is CASSPGTGYQETQYF. CDR3 DNA (partial): TGTGCCAGCAGCCCAGGGACAGGCTACCAAGAGACC.

This clone was recorded many times. The read gets to within 3 residues of the CDR3 end, and the germline J gene fills in the rest. The chain uses TRBV6-2 or TRBV6-3 and TRBJ1-1; D gene unclear. The CDR3 consists of 11 residues. CDR1 MNHEY and CDR2 SVGEGT come from the germline V gene. The sequenced part of the CDR3 DNA is TGTGCCAGCAGTTCCGGGGAGCGA. It translates to CASSSGER. The whole CDR3 protein reads CASSSGERAFF.

This clone appeared many times. The CDR3 end lies 3 residues beyond the end of the read and is filled in from the germline J gene. V is TRBV6-2 or TRBV6-3 and J is TRBJ1-4; D is possibly TRBD1 (6 bases). CDR1 and CDR2 (germline): MNHEY, SVGEGT. The CDR3 is 13 residues long. Trimming shortened V by 2 bases and J by 5 bases, and 6 bases separated the two germline ends. The sequenced CDR3 bases are TGTGCCAGCAGTTACGGGGGCAATGAAAAA. Amino acid sequence: CASSYGGNEK. In full, the CDR3 is CASSYGGNEKLFF.

This clone was seen ten or more times. Read coverage stops 3 residues before the CDR3 terminus; the germline J gene supplies the remainder. This rearrangement joins TRBV7-2 to TRBJ1-2; D not resolved. V lost 4 bases and J 1 base, leaving 10 bases between the germline ends. Germline loops: CDR1 SGHTA, CDR2 FQGNSA. The CDR3 is made up of 14 amino acids. CDR3 sequence: CASSSGRGNYGYTF. CDR3 DNA (partial): TGTGCCAGCAGCTCAGGTCGTGGTAACTATGGC.

This clone was detected ten times or more. The DNA ends 3 residues before the CDR3 does, and the rest of the CDR3 is filled in from the germline J gene. The chain combines TRBV6-1 with TRBJ1-5; D ambiguous. Germline V CDR1 and CDR2: MNHNS, SASEGT. V was cut by 3 bases and J by 1 base, with 7 bases left in between. The CDR3 is 14 residues long. CDR3 DNA, as far as it was read: TGTGCCAGCAGTGAGGCCGAGAGCAATCAGCCC. Translation: CASSEAESNQP. The full-length CDR3 reads as CASSEAESNQPQHF.

This clone occurred many times. The CDR3 spells CASSSEPKLAGQETQYF. CDR3 DNA (partial): TGTGCCAGCAGCTCGGAGCCCAAACTAGCGGGGCAAGAGACC. V usage is TRBV7-8 and J usage is TRBJ2-5; TRBD2 aligns across 10 bases. The read is 3 residues too short to cover the CDR3 end, so that end is filled in from the germline J gene. After removal of 4 bases from V and 2 bases from J, the junction contained 10 bases not matched to a gene. Germline V gene sequence: CDR1 SGHVS, CDR2 FQNEAQ. CDR3 size: 17 residues.

The sample holds a few counts of this clone. The read terminates 3 residues before the CDR3 end, so the remaining end is supplied by the germline J gene. This chain uses TRBV19 with TRBJ1-4, with 9 positions matching TRBD1. The CDR3 spans 15 residues. Per germline, CDR1 LNHDA and CDR2 SQIVND (reference sequence). CDR3 bases read: TGTGCCAGTAGTTCCCGGACAGGGGATGGATCACCA. Amino acid sequence: CASSSRTGDGSP. The CDR3 reads in full as CASSSRTGDGSPLFF.

This clone was recorded many times. The read ends 3 residues early relative to the CDR3; the germline J gene fills the gap. V is TRBV5-1 and J is TRBJ2-7; a possible D gene is TRBD1 (6 bases). The CDR3 runs to 16 residues. The germline V and J ends were trimmed by 4 bases and 2 bases, with 19 bases remaining between them. The germline CDR1 and CDR2 sequences are SGHRS and YFSETQ. Incomplete CDR3 DNA: TGCGCCAGCAGCGTCAGACAGGATCCCGTCCCCTACGAG. Translating it yields CASSVRQDPVPYE. The whole CDR3 region reads CASSVRQDPVPYEQYF.

Ten or more counts support this clone. The read falls 3 residues short of the CDR3 end, and the missing part is taken from the germline J gene. V gene TRBV7-9 combines with J gene TRBJ1-2; D is ambiguous. The CDR3 has 12 amino acids. Trimming left V 0 bases short and J 7 bases short, with 6 bases between. Per the germline V gene, CDR1 is SEHNR and CDR2 is FQNEAQ (reference sequence). The chain's CDR3 is CASSLALGGYTF. CDR3 DNA, as far as it was read: TGTGCCAGCAGCTTAGCCCTAGGTGGC.

This clone has a count of ten or more. The CDR3 end falls 3 residues outside the read, so it is completed with the germline J gene. V gene TRBV28 combines with J gene TRBJ2-7; the D gene is possibly TRBD1 (5 bases). The CDR3 spans 15 residues. Trimming pared 3 bases from V and 5 bases from J, leaving 17 bases between. CDR1 MDHEN and CDR2 SYDVKM come from the germline V gene. CDR3 DNA, as far as it was read: TGTGCCAGCAGTTTTGGTGCAGGGATATTAGACGAG. Translating it yields CASSFGAGILDE. The entire CDR3 protein is CASSFGAGILDEQYF.